The present entry profiles one T cell receptor (beta chain) with its context. Its specificity is not known. This entry comes from a study of a mutant IDH1 vaccine in newly diagnosed glioma. Across the study: Initiation of the vaccine course occurred 4-6 weeks after radiotherapy alone, or alongside temozolomide cycles. The sex distribution of treated patients was about 60% male and approximately 40% female, with a mean age of around 40 years. General study results and limits: Pseudoprogression appears to have had no connection to changes in top peripheral T cell clonotypes. Patients mounted vaccine-induced immune responses in approximately 94% of cases.

Sample time point: week 35, safety follow-up. Doses of 300 ug of mutant IDH1 20-mer peptide were given with topical imiquimod. Sequencing used immunoSEQ multiplex PCR; TCRdb keeps in-frame clones, though not all of them. Among tens of thousands of clones listed, approximately 80% were seen once. This CDR3 region has 17 residues. Germline lookup yields CDR1 MNHNS and CDR2 SASEGT. Deletions cut 4 bases from V and 0 bases from J, with 13 bases between. The rearrangement links TRBV6-1 to TRBJ1-6; D unresolved. The receptor comes from a man younger than 40 with glioma. This specimen was PBMCs, taken from a glioma patient whose treatment included an IDH1 peptide vaccine. The CDR3 here is CASSVKTADSYNSPLHF. The CDR3 bases are TGTGCCAGCAGTGTTAAGACGGCAGACTCCTATAATTCACCCCTCCACTTT.